This T cell receptor beta chain was identified during a study of cytomegalovirus exposure and HLA in healthy donors (dated by TCRdb to 2015 to 2018). Describing the broader study: An earlier analysis of under 600 of the donors reported about 290 Gb of sequence data and some 120 million unique TCR beta sequences from around 200 million T cells. To study patterns of TCR occurrence, a later analysis re-analyzed previously published TCR beta repertoires from 666 donors and added high-resolution HLA genotyping. The study aimed to test whether signatures of past pathogen exposure could be identified by cataloging public T cell receptors. Four to six DR-DQ haplotypes were handled as single units for association and clustering, since linkage in the cohort was strong. The study profiled the T cell repertoires of fewer than 850 subjects by immunosequencing and related them to cytomegalovirus serostatus. Across some 400 genotyped donors of the cohort, an average of about 250,000 unique TCR beta nucleotide sequences per donor were sequenced, and roughly 18% of those sequences were non-productive. The study combined high-throughput TCR immunosequencing, statistical association of individual TCRs with disease status, and machine learning to predict cytomegalovirus infection status. Both class I and class II loci were covered by HLA typing, at four-digit resolution. Along with the roughly 670-subject first cohort, a separate validation cohort of some 130 different subjects was used. The later analysis used no new phenotypic data to find candidate immune exposures, relying instead on TCR beta sequences and their occurrence across donors. Of the roughly 430 genotyped donors, 65% to 90% fell in the genetic ancestry cluster associated with self-reported Caucasian donors. The number of donors typed differed by locus, with about 629-640 for A, B, C, DRB1 and DQB1, 522 for DQA1, some 570 for DPA1, and around 430 for DPB1. A later genetic analysis used genome-wide SNP genotypes for about 55% of the 666 donors, treating that subset as a discovery cohort. Every repertoire in the discovery cohort had been generated on one and the same sequencing platform. An earlier analysis of around 580 of the donors used high-throughput TCR beta sequencing to judge whether each TCR beta V gene segment behaved as functional or pseudogenic. Alongside the repertoire data, information on donor age, sex, ethnicity and CMV serostatus was compiled. An early release covering just under 650 HLA-typed donors comprised approximately 300 gigabases of sequencing data and tens of millions of unique TCR sequences.

About this clone: Its antigen target is currently unknown. The input lacks base qualities; no much larger clone sits a single base away.

Overall results and qualifications from the work: A later genetic analysis reported fewer N-insertions in productive TCRs among donors in an Asian-associated ancestry cluster than the roughly 670-donor mean. A cluster of highly shared sequence variants was judged likely to represent a technical artifact of the sequencing pipeline. While some public TCRs were present in many individuals, most TCR sequences turned up only very rarely across donors. CMV serostatus was the only immune exposure information available for the cohort. A later analysis reported that several top co-occurrence clusters appeared linked to parvovirus B19, influenza, CMV and Epstein-Barr virus. Most CMV-associated TCR beta chains appeared to be HLA-restricted in a later analysis, and the HLA associations seemed to be driven largely by CMV exposure. In an earlier analysis of approximately 590 of the donors, most TCR beta V segments were observed in productive rearrangements about 90% or about 30% of the time, broadly matching IMGT annotations. Specific HLA alleles were associated with some 15,000 TCR beta sequences at a false discovery rate of 0.05 in a later analysis. HLA typing was unavailable for some donors at each locus, so association tests used only the typed subset. The authors suggested that the approach could potentially be extended to other disease states and immunological phenotypes. Correlated functional status among segregating V segments might be attributable to linkage disequilibrium, but an unknown experimental factor could not be ruled out. Only TCR beta chains were sequenced in this cohort, and the absence of alpha or paired-chain data limited detectable features. In a later analysis, HLA-associated TCR beta chains were found to be more clonally expanded and to have lower generation probabilities than equally common non-associated chains. A later genetic analysis associated a missense DCLRE1C variant with V-gene and J-gene trimming of TCR beta chains, and an independent cohort replicated the association. In a later analysis, TCR association rates were found to vary across HLA loci, with the most associated TCRs seen for DRB1 alleles and the fewest for HLA-C alleles. Because counts were too low, seventeen rarely observed V segments, including chromosome 9 orphons, were left out of the earlier analysis of several hundred of the donors. A few of the identified cytomegalovirus-associated TCR beta chains were confirmed in vitro to be specific for cytomegalovirus antigens. The classifier was reported to diagnose cytomegalovirus status with high specificity and sensitivity in both the original cohort and the validation cohort. Some IMGT-functional V segments, including TRBV6-2 and TRBV6-3, could not be distinguished by the 87-base-pair reads and were therefore excluded. The study gave a list of 150 to 200 TCR beta chains associated with cytomegalovirus. Strong co-occurrence of HLA alleles, especially DR and DQ, made assigning TCR associations to individual alleles difficult. Presence/absence analyses assumed roughly uniform sequencing depth across donors, an assumption that may not hold. A further reported finding was that TCR beta sequences accurately predicted the HLA-A and HLA-B alleles for most subjects in the first cohort.

Unmatched junction bases come to 6, with V trimmed by 4 bases and J by 10 bases. There are 13 amino acids in the CDR3, from cysteine to phenylalanine inclusive. CDR3 DNA is the only sequence kept; it has 39 bases, read in frame from the first base. Reading the germline V gene gives CDR1 LGHNA and CDR2 YSLEER. The cohort was made up of hundreds of healthy bone marrow donors. At the time of sampling, every cohort member was nominally healthy, though immune exposures that went unrecorded were likely present. The donor was CMV seropositive and was included in the group of 270 or so seropositive cohort members. A peripheral blood sample was provided by each donor, and peripheral blood mononuclear cells were used for TCR beta sequencing. The Qiagen DNeasy Blood Extraction Kit was used to extract genomic DNA from the blood cell samples. The receptor library was made with the immunoSEQ multiplex PCR assay. A mixture of 60 forward primers for TCR Vbeta segments and 13 reverse primers for TCR Jbeta segments was used in the multiplex PCR. The CDR3 region of rearranged TCR beta genes was amplified from genomic DNA by a multiplex PCR assay. The Illumina HiSeq System was used to sequence the amplified TCR beta libraries as 87-base-pair reads. Per the source publication's procedure: A later analysis tallied approximately 87 million unique TCR beta chains across the 700 or so repertoires, and some 10 million of those chains were shared by two or more donors. Raw reads were error-corrected and collapsed into unique sequences with a nearest-neighbor algorithm that merged closely related sequences to remove PCR and sequencing errors. To assign V, D and J gene segments, CDR3 sequences were aligned to IMGT reference sequences. Each retained sequence needed at least a six-nucleotide match to both a V gene segment and a J gene segment. A rearrangement counted as productive if the CDR3 had no stop codons and remained in frame with V and J, and every other rearrangement counted as non-productive. Following IMGT convention, CDR3 was defined as the stretch from the second conserved V-encoded cysteine up to the conserved J-encoded phenylalanine. In an earlier analysis of 500 to 650 of the donors, sequences lacking an unambiguous match to a single V gene segment were excluded. An earlier analysis of 587 of the donors called V segments functional above 56.7% productive rearrangements and segregating when the between-donor standard deviation exceeded 5%. A statistical classification framework was built for diagnosing cytomegalovirus status from the catalog of TCR beta chain sequences. In a later analysis, V and J genes were assigned by comparing TCR nucleotide sequences against IMGT/GENE-DB human TR gene sequences. A later analysis assigned CDR3 sequences and most-parsimonious VDJ recombination scenarios with the TCRdist pipeline. In a later analysis, each TCR beta chain was defined by its CDR3 amino acid sequence together with its V-gene family, and reads lacking a unique V-gene family were excluded. As a way to deal with suspected cross-contamination and a sequencing artifact, a later analysis dropped roughly 620 nucleotide sequences that were highly shared and had low generation probability. A later analysis calculated a clonal expansion index for each public chain from normalized within-repertoire ranks of inferred template counts. Generation probabilities in a later analysis came from a VDJ recombination model fitted to out-of-frame rearrangements, and those results were checked against IGoR. In a later analysis, TCR-TCR, TCR-HLA and TCR-CMV co-occurrence was scored with hypergeometric tests, and a repertoire-size bias correction was applied to TCR pairs. False discovery rates were estimated in a later analysis by permuting HLA or CMV assignments 20 times. In a later analysis, co-occurring TCRs were grouped with DBSCAN, and TCRdist sequence similarity was added when clustering was performed within HLA-allele-positive subsets. For co-occurrence clustering, repertoires with fewer than 30,000 or more than 120,000 public chains were excluded, along with roughly 5 repertoires with anomalous nucleotide sharing. Imported from immuneACCESS, the table was reduced by TCRdb to in-frame sequences with V and J called. These copies leave out some clones; in studies compared against another copy, an unresolved V gene accounts for under half, and the cause of the remainder is not known. The V and J calls and clone size were taken over from that table, and D and trimming were inferred from the DNA. The sample includes 99,000 or so clones, with roughly 73% observed a single time. Of the sample, over 7.5% falls within the top ten clones.

The clonotype originates from a woman aged 40 to 50 in good health and CMV-seropositive. The sequence is built from TRBV4-3 and TRBJ1-4; 7 central nucleotides agree with TRBD1. The sequenced material came from PBMCs. The DNA is TGCGCCAGCAGCCCCGAGGGGGCGGGAAAACTGTTTTTT. It specifies CASSPEGAGKLFF.